This T cell receptor (beta chain) originates from a study of a mutant IDH1 vaccine in newly diagnosed glioma. General study results and limits: Among patients, roughly 93% showed immune responses induced by the vaccine.

Assay used: immunoSEQ multiplex PCR; TCRdb lists only in-frame clones, some missing. The sample yields around 89,000 clones, roughly 85% seen once. The time point denotes: baseline, week 1 (first vaccination visit). Treatment given: pre-vaccination baseline after standard-of-care therapy. CDR1 is LGHNT and CDR2 is FRNRAP in the germline V gene. This CDR3 is built from 13 residues. V lost 10 bases to trimming and J lost 8 bases, with 20 bases between them. About this clone: Its antigen is not identified.

This sequence was found in a woman aged 45 to 65 with glioma. Sequenced here: PBMCs, sampled from a glioma patient treated with radiotherapy, temozolomide or both. J is TRBJ1-1 and V is TRBV12-5; D remains unclear. This CDR3 is CAIRGDGSVEAFF. The CDR3 DNA reads as TGTGCTATTCGGGGTGACGGATCCGTCGAAGCTTTCTTT. Based on the CDR3 plus reference TRBV12-5 and TRBJ1-1, the full variable domain is DARVTQTPRHKVTEMGQEVTMRCQPILGHNTVFWYRQTMMQGLELLAYFRNRAPLDDSGMPKDRFSAEMPDATLATLKIQPSEPRDSAVYFCAIRGDGSVEAFFGQGTRLTVV.